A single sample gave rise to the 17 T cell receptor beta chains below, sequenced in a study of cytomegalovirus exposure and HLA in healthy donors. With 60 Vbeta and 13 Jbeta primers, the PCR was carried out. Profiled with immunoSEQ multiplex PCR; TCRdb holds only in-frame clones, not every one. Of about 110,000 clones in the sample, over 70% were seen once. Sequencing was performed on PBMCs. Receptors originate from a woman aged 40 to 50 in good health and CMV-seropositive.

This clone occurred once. The CDR3 reads CASSEGTRYEQYF. CDR3 in DNA: TGTGCCAGCAGTGAAGGGACAAGATACGAGCAGTACTTC. The V gene is TRBV6-1, the J gene TRBJ2-7, with a possible D match to TRBD1 (5 bases). The CDR3 runs to 13 residues. Germline V gene sequence: CDR1 MNHNS, CDR2 SASEGT. V lost 1 base and J lost 4, with 8 bases in between.

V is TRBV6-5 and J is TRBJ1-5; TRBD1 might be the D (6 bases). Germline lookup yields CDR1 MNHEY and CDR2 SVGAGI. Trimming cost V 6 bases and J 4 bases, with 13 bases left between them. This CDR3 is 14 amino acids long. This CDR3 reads CASSKTGNNQPQHF. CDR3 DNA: TGTGCCAGCAGCAAAACAGGGAATAATCAGCCCCAGCATTTT.

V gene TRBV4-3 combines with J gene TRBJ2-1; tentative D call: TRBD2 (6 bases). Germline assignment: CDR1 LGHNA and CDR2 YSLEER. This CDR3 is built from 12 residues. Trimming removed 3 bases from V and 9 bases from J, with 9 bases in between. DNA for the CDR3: TGCGCCAGCAGCCACCGGAGGGGTGAGCAGTTCTTC. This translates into CASSHRRGEQFF.

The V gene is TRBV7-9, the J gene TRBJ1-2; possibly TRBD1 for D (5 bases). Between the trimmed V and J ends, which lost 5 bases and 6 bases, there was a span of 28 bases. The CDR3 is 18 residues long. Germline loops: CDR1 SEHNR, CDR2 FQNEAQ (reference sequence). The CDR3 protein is CASSVRRSGRGGKHGYTF. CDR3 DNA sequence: TGTGCCAGCAGCGTACGCAGATCCGGAAGGGGTGGGAAGCATGGCTACACCTTC.

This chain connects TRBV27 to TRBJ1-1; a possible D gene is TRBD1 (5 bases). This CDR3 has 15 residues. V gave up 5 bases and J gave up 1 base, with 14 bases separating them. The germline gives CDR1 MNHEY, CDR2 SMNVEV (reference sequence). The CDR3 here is CASSPGHPTNTEAFF. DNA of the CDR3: TGTGCCAGCAGTCCCGGACACCCGACGAACACTGAAGCTTTCTTT.

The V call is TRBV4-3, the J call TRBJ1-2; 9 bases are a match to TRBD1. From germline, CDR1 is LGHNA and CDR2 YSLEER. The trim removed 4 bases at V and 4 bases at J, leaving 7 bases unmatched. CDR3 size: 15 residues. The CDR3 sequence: CASSPDRGSRYGYTF. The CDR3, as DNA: TGCGCCAGCAGCCCTGACAGGGGGTCTCGCTATGGCTACACCTTC.

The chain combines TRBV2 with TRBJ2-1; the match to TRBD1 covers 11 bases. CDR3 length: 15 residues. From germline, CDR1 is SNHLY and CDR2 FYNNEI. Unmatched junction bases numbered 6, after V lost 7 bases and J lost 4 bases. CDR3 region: CASNPGQGGYNEQFF. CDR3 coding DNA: TGTGCCAGCAATCCGGGACAGGGGGGATACAATGAGCAGTTCTTC.

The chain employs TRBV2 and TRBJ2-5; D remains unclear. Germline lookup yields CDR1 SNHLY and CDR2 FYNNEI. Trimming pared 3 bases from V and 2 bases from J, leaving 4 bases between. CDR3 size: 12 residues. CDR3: CASSEAQETQYF. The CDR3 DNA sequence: TGTGCCAGCAGTGAGGCTCAAGAGACCCAGTACTTC.

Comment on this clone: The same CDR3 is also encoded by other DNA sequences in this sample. CDR3 protein: CASGKLAGAAGSYNEQFF. For the CDR3, the DNA is TGTGCCAGCGGAAAACTAGCGGGGGCCGCAGGCTCCTACAATGAGCAGTTCTTC. The V and J genes are TRBV11-2 and TRBJ2-1, with 11 bases lining up with TRBD2. V gave up 8 bases and J gave up 0 bases; unmatched junction bases: 12. CDR3 size: 18 residues. CDR1 is SGHAT and CDR2 is FQNNGV in the germline V gene.

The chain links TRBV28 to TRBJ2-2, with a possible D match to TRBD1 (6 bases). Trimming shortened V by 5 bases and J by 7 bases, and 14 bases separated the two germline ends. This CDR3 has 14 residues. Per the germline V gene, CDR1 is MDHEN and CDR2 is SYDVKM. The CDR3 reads CASSPQGLGGELFF. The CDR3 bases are TGTGCCAGCAGTCCCCAGGGGCTAGGCGGGGAGCTGTTTTTT.

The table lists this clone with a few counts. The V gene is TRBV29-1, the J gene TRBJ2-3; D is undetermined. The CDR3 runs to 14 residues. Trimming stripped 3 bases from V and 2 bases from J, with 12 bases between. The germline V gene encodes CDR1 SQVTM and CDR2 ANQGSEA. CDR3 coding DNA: TGCAGCGTTGAGGCTACTACAAACACAGATACGCAGTATTTT. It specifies CSVEATTNTDTQYF.

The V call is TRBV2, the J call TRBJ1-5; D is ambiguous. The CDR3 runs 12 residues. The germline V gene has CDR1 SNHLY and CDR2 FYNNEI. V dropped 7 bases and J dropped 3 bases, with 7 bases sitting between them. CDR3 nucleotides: TGTGCCAGCAACGGGGTCAATCAGCCCCAGCATTTT. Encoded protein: CASNGVNQPQHF.

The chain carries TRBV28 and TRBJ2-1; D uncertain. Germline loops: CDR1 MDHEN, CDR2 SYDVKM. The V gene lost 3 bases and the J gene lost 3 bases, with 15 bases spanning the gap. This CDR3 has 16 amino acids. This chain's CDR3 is CASSFVERHDYNEQFF. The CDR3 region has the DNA TGTGCCAGCAGTTTTGTAGAGAGACATGACTACAATGAGCAGTTCTTC. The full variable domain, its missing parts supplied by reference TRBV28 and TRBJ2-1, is DVKVTQSSRYLVKRTGEKVFLECVQDMDHENMFWYRQDPGLGLRLIYFSYDVKMKEKGDIPEGYSVSREKKERFSLILESASTNQTSMYLCASSFVERHDYNEQFFGPGTRLTVL.

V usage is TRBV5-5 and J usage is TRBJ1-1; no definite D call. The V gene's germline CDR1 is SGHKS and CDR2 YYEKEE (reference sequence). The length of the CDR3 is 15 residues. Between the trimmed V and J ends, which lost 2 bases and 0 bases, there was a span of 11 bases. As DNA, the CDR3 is TGTGCCAGCAGCTTAGAAGGAGCCCTGAACACTGAAGCTTTCTTT. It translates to CASSLEGALNTEAFF.

The CDR3 DNA reads as TGTGCCAGCAGCTTAGACCATAGCAATCAGCCCCAGCATTTT. Translation: CASSLDHSNQPQHF. The chain links TRBV11-2 to TRBJ1-5; D unresolved. The CDR3 totals 14 residues. CDR1 and CDR2 (germline): SGHAT, FQNNGV. V lost 0 bases to trimming and J lost 0 bases, with 3 bases between them.

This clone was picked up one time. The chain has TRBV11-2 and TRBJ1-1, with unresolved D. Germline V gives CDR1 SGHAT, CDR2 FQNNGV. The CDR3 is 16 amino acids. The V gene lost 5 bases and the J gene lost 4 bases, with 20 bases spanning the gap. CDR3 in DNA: TGTGCCAGCAGCCCCGCCGGCGAGGGAACGAGCACTGAAGCTTTCTTT. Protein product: CASSPAGEGTSTEAFF.

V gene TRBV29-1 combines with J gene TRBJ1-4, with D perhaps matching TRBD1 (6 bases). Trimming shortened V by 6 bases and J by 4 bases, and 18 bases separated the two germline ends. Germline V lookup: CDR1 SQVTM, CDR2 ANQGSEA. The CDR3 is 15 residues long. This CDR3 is CSVDEGGLGNEKLFF. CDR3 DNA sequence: TGCAGCGTCGACGAGGGGGGGCTCGGTAATGAAAAACTGTTTTTT.